This passage covers 23 T cell receptor beta chains from one sample sequenced in a study of T cell responses to AZD1222 COVID-19 vaccine. TCRdb keeps only in-frame clones here, not all; method: immunoSEQ multiplex PCR. The table shows 95,000 to 100,000 clones, with approximately 87% occurring only once. This material consisted of peripheral blood, taken on day 0 of AZD1222 vaccination. Receptor source: an adult in good health.

The rearrangement uses TRBV7-2 and TRBJ2-1; TRBD2 matches at 11 bases. Trimming cost V 5 bases and J 9 bases; bases outside gene matches: 9. The CDR3 contains 15 residues. Germline CDR1 is SGHTA and CDR2 is FQGNSA. The CDR3 protein is CASSHAGSGRGEQFF. The CDR3 DNA reads as TGTGCCAGCAGCCACGCGGGTAGCGGGAGGGGTGAGCAGTTCTTC.

V gene TRBV27 combines with J gene TRBJ2-1, with TRBD2 matching over 7 bases. V shed 0 bases and J 9 bases; nucleotides not matched to a gene: 11. Per germline, CDR1 MNHEY and CDR2 SMNVEV (reference sequence). This CDR3 region has 16 residues. The CDR3 sequence is CASSLSMSGMLVEQFF. For the CDR3, the DNA is TGTGCCAGCAGTTTATCGATGAGCGGGATGCTTGTTGAGCAGTTCTTC.

The chain employs TRBV5-6 and TRBJ2-5; 9 bases are shared with TRBD1. V shed 2 bases and J 7 bases; nucleotides not matched to a gene: 9. This CDR3 is built from 15 residues. Germline CDR1 reads SGHDT; CDR2 reads YYEEEE. The CDR3 here is CASSFSDRGDGTQYF. CDR3 DNA: TGTGCCAGCAGCTTCTCCGACAGGGGGGACGGGACCCAGTACTTC.

This clone showed up just once. The V call is TRBV7-9, the J call TRBJ1-1; 10 nucleotides agree with TRBD1. J gave up 3 bases and V 4 bases, and 2 bases lay outside the gene matches. CDR3 size: 14 residues. Germline CDR1 and CDR2: SEHNR and FQNEAQ (reference sequence). CDR3 sequence: CASSSGTGDTEAFF. Written as DNA, the CDR3 is TGTGCCAGCAGCTCCGGGACAGGGGACACTGAAGCTTTCTTT.

The DNA for the CDR3 is TGTGCCAGCAGCTCCTCCCCGCAGGGCTCATATGGCTACACCTTC. Its translation: CASSSSPQGSYGYTF. The chain employs TRBV5-5 and TRBJ1-2, with D perhaps matching TRBD1 (5 bases). Germline CDR1 and CDR2: SGHKS and YYEKEE (reference sequence). This CDR3 spans 15 amino acids. V was clipped by 3 bases and J by 5 bases, with 17 bases between them.

This chain links TRBV7-2 with TRBJ2-2; TRBD2 matches at 14 bases. Trimming took 2 bases from V and 5 from J; bases not matched to a gene: 7. CDR1 is SGHTA and CDR2 is FQGNSA in the germline V gene. This CDR3 spans 18 amino acids. The DNA of the CDR3 is TGTGCCAGCAGCTTAAAAGGACTAGCGGGAGGATTAACCGGGGAGCTGTTTTTT. Its protein product is CASSLKGLAGGLTGELFF.

The chain recombines TRBV6-5 with TRBJ2-1; 8 bases are a match to TRBD2. This CDR3 comprises 15 residues. J was trimmed by 4 bases and V by 4 bases; bases with no gene match: 6. Germline V gene lookup returns CDR1 MNHEY and CDR2 SVGAGI. The CDR3 nucleotides are TGTGCCAGCAGTTCCCTAGCGGGCAAATACAATGAGCAGTTCTTC. This translates into CASSSLAGKYNEQFF.

CDR3 sequence: CARTASSGRALSLTGEQYF. The DNA for the CDR3 is TGTGCCAGAACCGCATCAAGCGGGAGGGCCCTCAGTTTGACGGGAGAGCAGTACTTC. The chain recombines TRBV5-3 with TRBJ2-7, with TRBD2 identical over 10 bases. TRBV5-3 is recorded as an ORF, its role being uncertain. CDR3 size: 19 residues. V dropped 6 bases and J dropped 7; count of bases not matched to a gene: 25.

This CDR3 reads CASSLERPGAGYGYTF. CDR3 nucleotides: TGTGCCAGCAGCTTAGAACGGCCGGGGGCAGGCTATGGCTACACCTTC. The V call is TRBV7-2, the J call TRBJ1-2; D possibly corresponds to TRBD1 (6 bases). The germline V gene encodes CDR1 SGHTA and CDR2 FQGNSA. V was shortened by 1 base and J by 4 bases, with 16 bases between the two germline ends. The CDR3 spans 16 residues. The whole variable domain, remainder taken from reference TRBV7-2 and TRBJ1-2, is GAGVSQSPSNKVTEKGKDVELRCDPISGHTALYWYRQSLGQGLEFLIYFQGNSAPDKSGLPSDRFSAERTGGSVSTLTIQRTQQEDSAVYLCASSLERPGAGYGYTFGSGTRLTVV.

The gene calls are TRBV7-2 and TRBJ2-7, with no clear D. The CDR3 totals 13 residues. Deletions cut 5 bases from V and 7 bases from J, with 15 bases between. The germline gives CDR1 SGHTA, CDR2 FQGNSA. CDR3 bases: TGTGCCAGCAGCCCCCCCTACGCTGGAGAGCAGTACTTC. Its translation: CASSPPYAGEQYF.

The rearrangement joins TRBV6-2 or TRBV6-3 to TRBJ2-5; 10 nucleotides align to TRBD1. CDR1 is MNHEY, CDR2 SVGEGT, per germline. V shed 2 bases and J 0 bases; nucleotides not matched to a gene: 9. The CDR3 has 18 residues. The CDR3 sequence: CASSYGPPGQGYQETQYF. In nucleotides, the CDR3 is TGTGCCAGCAGTTACGGACCCCCGGGACAGGGGTACCAAGAGACCCAGTACTTC.

The chain couples TRBV19 to TRBJ1-2, with 7 nucleotides matching TRBD1. The junction had 8 bases not matched to a gene; V was cut back by 6 bases and J by 7 bases. The CDR3 totals 13 residues. From germline, CDR1 is LNHDA and CDR2 SQIVND (reference sequence). This CDR3 reads CASSPDRVSGYTF. CDR3 sequence (DNA): TGTGCCAGTAGCCCCGACAGGGTGTCTGGCTACACCTTC.

This chain joins TRBV9 and TRBJ2-3, with 10 nucleotides matching TRBD2. The CDR3 runs to 17 residues. Germline V gives CDR1 SGDLS, CDR2 YYNGEE. V lost 4 bases, J lost 2 bases, and 10 bases stayed unmatched. CDR3 nucleotides: TGTGCCAGCAGCCCCCGGGCTAGCGGGAGTCTCACAGATACGCAGTATTTT. Its translation is CASSPRASGSLTDTQYF.

CDR3 DNA: TGTGCCAGCACCCAGACTAGCGGGAGCCACGAGCAGTACTTC. It specifies CASTQTSGSHEQYF. The genes are TRBV6-5 and TRBJ2-7; TRBD2 matches 12 bases. The CDR3 extends over 14 amino acids. The V and J ends lost 7 bases and 5 bases, in that order; junction bases with no gene match: 6. Germline V lookup: CDR1 MNHEY, CDR2 SVGAGI.

This clone was seen once. The rearrangement joins TRBV6-2 or TRBV6-3 to TRBJ2-1, with 12 positions matching TRBD2. The CDR3 extends over 14 amino acids. CDR1 MNHEY and CDR2 SVGEGT come from the germline V gene. The trim removed 5 bases at V and 10 bases at J, leaving 6 bases unmatched. As DNA, the CDR3 is TGTGCCAGCAGTCGACTAGCGGGAGAGGGAGAGCAGTTCTTC. Translation: CASSRLAGEGEQFF.

The chain combines TRBV3-1 (or the pseudogene TRBV3-2) with TRBJ2-7; TRBD1 might be the D (6 bases). Looked up from germline, CDR1 is LGHDT and CDR2 is YNNKEL (reference sequence). This CDR3 is 13 amino acids long. V shed 1 base and J shed 5 bases, with 9 bases lying between them. CDR3 DNA sequence: TGTGCCAGCAGCCAAGCAGGGGTCCACGAGCAGTACTTC. Translating gives CASSQAGVHEQYF.

J is TRBJ1-2 and V is TRBV2, with D hard to call. Germline V lookup: CDR1 SNHLY, CDR2 FYNNEI. The CDR3 spans 14 residues. Trimming removed 4 bases at V and 0 bases at J, with 9 bases between. Written as DNA, the CDR3 is TGTGCCAGCAGTGTAGCAGTTACTAACTATGGCTACACCTTC. Its protein is CASSVAVTNYGYTF.

The chain employs TRBV6-5 and TRBJ1-5; possibly TRBD1 for D (5 bases). Trimming removed 6 bases at V and 12 bases at J, with 21 bases between. CDR1 MNHEY and CDR2 SVGAGI come from the germline V gene. The CDR3 runs to 14 residues. Here the CDR3 reads CASSSGSPGQGQHF. The CDR3 coding sequence is TGTGCCAGCAGCTCCGGGTCCCCAGGCCAGGGCCAGCATTTT.

The chain combines TRBV29-1 with TRBJ1-2, with 7 bases lining up with TRBD1. This CDR3 region has 15 residues. Germline assignment: CDR1 SQVTM and CDR2 ANQGSEA. The trim removed 3 bases at V and 4 bases at J, leaving 11 bases unmatched. In DNA, the CDR3 is TGCAGCGTTGAGGGTACCAAGGGGGCAGTCTATGGCTACACCTTC. Amino acids: CSVEGTKGAVYGYTF. Filled out from reference TRBV29-1 and TRBJ1-2, the complete variable domain reads SAVISQKPSRDICQRGTSLTIQCQVDSQVTMMFWYRQQPGQSLTLIATANQGSEATYESGFVIDKFPISRPNLTFSTLTVSNMSPEDSSIYLCSVEGTKGAVYGYTFGSGTRLTVV.

This clone was observed once. This sequence joins TRBV10-3 and TRBJ2-7; tentative D call: TRBD2 (5 bases). This CDR3 contains 13 residues. The V end was cut by 2 bases, the J end by 2 bases, with 7 bases between. Germline lookup yields CDR1 ENHRY and CDR2 SYGVKD. The CDR3: CAISEPGTYEQYF. The CDR3 DNA reads TGTGCCATCAGTGAGCCGGGGACCTACGAGCAGTACTTC.

The V call is TRBV30, the J call TRBJ2-1; 10 bases are shared with TRBD1. Germline lookup yields CDR1 GTSNPN and CDR2 SVGIG (reference sequence). The CDR3 spans 15 residues. With 2 bases clipped from V and 7 bases from J, the junction kept 8 bases outside the gene matches. The CDR3 here is CAWSKLGQGINEQFF. CDR3 DNA sequence: TGTGCCTGGAGTAAATTGGGACAGGGGATAAATGAGCAGTTCTTC.

The chain recombines TRBV28 with TRBJ2-7; D is unresolved. In germline, CDR1 is MDHEN, CDR2 SYDVKM. There are 14 residues in the CDR3. V was cut by 7 bases and J by 2 bases, with 15 bases left in between. CDR3 residues: CASTTTTVPYEQYF. The CDR3 DNA reads as TGTGCCAGCACCACGACGACGGTCCCCTACGAGCAGTACTTC.

The genes are TRBV19 and TRBJ2-1, with D tentatively TRBD1 (5 bases). CDR1 and CDR2 (germline): LNHDA, SQIVND (reference sequence). V lost 3 bases, J lost 12 bases, and 15 bases lay in between. This CDR3 has 13 residues. The CDR3: CASSIETALGQFF. The CDR3 coding sequence is TGTGCCAGTAGTATTGAGACAGCCCTAGGGCAGTTCTTC. Looking up the rest from reference TRBV19 and TRBJ2-1 gives the full variable domain: DGGITQSPKYLFRKEGQNVTLSCEQNLNHDAMYWYRQDPGQGLRLIYYSQIVNDFQKGDIAEGYSVSREKKESFPLTVTSAQKNPTAFYLCASSIETALGQFFGPGTRLTVL.